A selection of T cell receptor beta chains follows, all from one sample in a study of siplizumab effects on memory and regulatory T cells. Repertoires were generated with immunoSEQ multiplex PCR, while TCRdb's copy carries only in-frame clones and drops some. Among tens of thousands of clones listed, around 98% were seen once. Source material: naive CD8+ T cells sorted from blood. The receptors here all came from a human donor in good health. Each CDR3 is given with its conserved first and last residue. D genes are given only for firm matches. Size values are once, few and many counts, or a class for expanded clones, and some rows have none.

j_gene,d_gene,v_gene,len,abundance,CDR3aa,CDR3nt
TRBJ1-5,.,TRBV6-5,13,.,CASTGRANQPQHF,TGTGCCAGCACCGGCAGGGCCAATCAGCCCCAGCATTTT
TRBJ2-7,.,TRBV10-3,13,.,CAISAGRSYEQYF,TGTGCCATCAGTGCAGGACGGTCCTACGAGCAGTACTTC
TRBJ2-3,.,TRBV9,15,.,CASSVSGAITDTQYF,TGTGCCAGCAGCGTCTCGGGGGCCATCACAGATACGCAGTATTTT
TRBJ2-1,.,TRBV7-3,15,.,CASSSPGTPGDEQFF,TGTGCCAGCAGCTCCCCAGGCACCCCGGGCGATGAGCAGTTCTTC
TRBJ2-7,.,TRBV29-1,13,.,CSTSPGPAYEQYF,TGCAGCACCAGCCCGGGCCCGGCCTACGAGCAGTACTTC
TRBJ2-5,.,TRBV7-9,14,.,CASSLGGIEETQYF,TGTGCCAGCAGCTTAGGAGGTATCGAAGAGACCCAGTACTTC
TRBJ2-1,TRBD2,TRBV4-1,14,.,CASRGTSSMNEQFF,TGCGCCAGCAGGGGGACTAGCAGTATGAATGAGCAGTTCTTC
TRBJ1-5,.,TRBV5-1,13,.,CASSFLPSQPQHF,TGCGCCAGCAGCTTTCTCCCAAGTCAGCCCCAGCATTTT
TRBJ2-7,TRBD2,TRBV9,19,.,CASSVGGRVGAGGPYEQYF,TGTGCCAGCAGCGTAGGGGGCCGGGTAGGAGCGGGAGGTCCCTACGAGCAGTACTTC
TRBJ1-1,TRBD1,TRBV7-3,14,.,CASSPTGGGTEAFF,TGTGCCAGCAGCCCTACAGGGGGAGGGACTGAAGCTTTCTTT
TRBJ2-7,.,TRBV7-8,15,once,CASSLRQQSSYEQYF,TGTGCCAGCAGCTTAAGACAGCAGAGCTCCTACGAGCAGTACTTC
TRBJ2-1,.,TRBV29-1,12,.,CSVDGSYNEQFF,TGCAGCGTGGACGGTTCCTACAATGAGCAGTTCTTC
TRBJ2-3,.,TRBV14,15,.,CASSQDDTVEDTQYF,TGTGCCAGCAGCCAAGACGACACCGTTGAAGATACGCAGTATTTT
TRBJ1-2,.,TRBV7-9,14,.,CASSLAEENYGYTF,TGTGCCAGCAGCTTAGCGGAGGAGAACTATGGCTACACCTTC
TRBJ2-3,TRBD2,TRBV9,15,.,CASSVAGGGTDTQYF,TGTGCCAGCAGCGTAGCGGGGGGGGGCACAGATACGCAGTATTTT
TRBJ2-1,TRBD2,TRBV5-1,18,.,CASSLAEAGLASYNEQFF,TGCGCCAGCAGCTTGGCCGAAGCGGGACTAGCTTCCTACAATGAGCAGTTCTTC
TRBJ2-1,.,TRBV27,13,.,CASSLRLHNEQFF,TGTGCCAGCAGTTTACGACTCCACAATGAGCAGTTCTTC
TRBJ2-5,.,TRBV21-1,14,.,CAIVNPRGEETQYF,TGTGCCATCGTAAACCCGAGGGGGGAAGAGACCCAGTACTTC
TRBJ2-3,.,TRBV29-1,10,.,CSVFTDTQYF,TGCAGCGTTTTTACAGATACGCAGTATTTT
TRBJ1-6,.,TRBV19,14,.,CASTYTGGNSPLHF,TGTGCCAGTACCTACACCGGCGGCAATTCACCCCTCCACTTT
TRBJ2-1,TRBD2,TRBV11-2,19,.,CASSHGTTLKLSSYNEQFF,TGTGCCAGCAGCCACGGGACTACCCTTAAGCTGAGCTCCTACAATGAGCAGTTCTTC
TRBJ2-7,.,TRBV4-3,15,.,CASSHRIGGLDEQYF,TGCGCCAGCAGCCATAGGATTGGGGGGCTGGACGAGCAGTACTTC
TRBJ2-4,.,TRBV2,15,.,CATRVASRDKNIQYF,TGTGCCACCAGGGTTGCGAGCCGAGACAAAAACATTCAGTACTTC
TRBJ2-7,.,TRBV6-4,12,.,CASSVRSYEQYF,TGTGCCAGCAGTGTAAGGTCCTACGAGCAGTACTTC
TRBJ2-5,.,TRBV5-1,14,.,CASSLESGEETQYF,TGCGCCAGCAGCTTGGAGTCGGGGGAAGAGACCCAGTACTTC
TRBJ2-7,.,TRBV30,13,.,CAWATGNSYEQYF,TGTGCCTGGGCGACAGGCAACTCCTACGAGCAGTACTTC